This entry lists 19 T cell receptor beta chains sequenced from one sample in a study of T cell changes during pregnancy in multiple sclerosis. Measured with immunoSEQ multiplex PCR; TCRdb has only the in-frame clones, and not every one. Of just under 65,000 clones in the sample, 91% were seen once. Material: peripheral blood, obtained after pregnancy. These receptors all stem from a female donor in good health, enrolled as a control in a pregnancy study.

The CDR3 protein is CASRLAGAGDTQYF. CDR3 bases: TGTGCCAGCAGACTAGCGGGGGCTGGGGATACGCAGTATTTT. This chain connects TRBV7-2 to TRBJ2-3; 11 positions match TRBD2. Germline values: CDR1 SGHTA, CDR2 FQGNSA. V shed 6 bases and J 6 bases; nucleotides not matched to a gene: 5. CDR3 size: 14 residues.

This clone came up once. CDR3 sequence: CAWHRDRPYGYTF. The CDR3 nucleotides are TGTGCCTGGCACCGGGACAGGCCCTATGGCTACACCTTC. V gene TRBV30 combines with J gene TRBJ1-2, with TRBD1 matching over 8 bases. The V gene's germline CDR1 is GTSNPN and CDR2 SVGIG (reference sequence). This CDR3 has 13 amino acids. The J segment lost 4 bases and the V segment lost 5 bases, leaving 6 bases of the junction unmatched.

The chain has TRBV7-2 and TRBJ1-4; a possible D gene is TRBD1 (6 bases). The V end lost 0 bases, the J end lost 8 bases, and 16 bases lay between the germline ends. The CDR3 covers 16 residues. Germline V CDR1 and CDR2: SGHTA, FQGNSA. The DNA for the CDR3 is TGTGCCAGCAGCTTAGCATATGGACAGTCGTTGGAAAAACTGTTTTTT. This gives the protein CASSLAYGQSLEKLFF.

The chain couples TRBV27 to TRBJ1-2; the D is unclear. Trimming left V 0 bases short and J 4 bases short, with 15 bases between. CDR1 is MNHEY, CDR2 SMNVEV, per germline (reference sequence). The CDR3 has 16 residues. CDR3 bases: TGTGCCAGCAGTTTATCGGCCGGGGTCCCTGGCTATGGCTACACCTTC. Its protein product is CASSLSAGVPGYGYTF.

Only one count was recorded for this clone. The V and J genes are TRBV27 and TRBJ2-7, with D perhaps TRBD1 (5 bases). The CDR3 has 12 amino acids. The germline V and J ends were trimmed by 7 bases and 4 bases, with 11 bases remaining between them. From germline, CDR1 is MNHEY and CDR2 SMNVEV (reference sequence). CDR3 residues: CASTDSRYEQYF. The CDR3 bases are TGTGCCAGCACTGACAGTCGGTACGAGCAGTACTTC.

The gene calls are TRBV10-3 and TRBJ2-6, with a possible D match to TRBD1 (5 bases). The CDR3 is 16 amino acids. Germline assignment: CDR1 ENHRY and CDR2 SYGVKD. The germline V and J ends were trimmed by 2 bases and 4 bases, with 12 bases remaining between them. The CDR3 region has the DNA TGTGCCATCAGTGAGAGGGCAGGGCCAGGGGCCAACGTCCTGACTTTC. Translating gives CAISERAGPGANVLTF.

The chain carries TRBV5-6 and TRBJ2-7; TRBD1 matches 10 bases. This CDR3 has 15 residues. Looked up from germline, CDR1 is SGHDT and CDR2 is YYEEEE. The trim removed 2 bases at V and 7 bases at J, leaving 9 bases unmatched. The CDR3 sequence is CASSLLRDRGGEQYF. The CDR3 nucleotides are TGTGCCAGCAGCTTACTCCGGGACAGGGGTGGTGAGCAGTACTTC.

This clone was found a few times. The V gene is TRBV4-3, the J gene TRBJ1-6, with D possibly being TRBD1 (6 bases). This CDR3 is built from 14 residues. Trimming shortened V by 0 bases and J by 11 bases, and 11 bases separated the two germline ends. CDR1 and CDR2 from the germline V gene are LGHNA and YSLEER. The CDR3: CASSQDYRATPLHF. DNA for the CDR3: TGCGCCAGCAGCCAAGATTACAGGGCGACACCCCTCCACTTT.

The V and J genes are TRBV7-2 and TRBJ1-5; weak D call: TRBD1 (6 bases). Germline assignment: CDR1 SGHTA and CDR2 FQGNSA. V gave up 6 bases and J gave up 0 bases, with 15 bases separating them. The CDR3 extends over 16 amino acids. The CDR3 nucleotides are TGTGCCAGCAGTCAAAACCCCAGGGGTAGCAATCAGCCCCAGCATTTT. Its translation: CASSQNPRGSNQPQHF.

This clone was seen once. For the CDR3, the DNA is TGCGCCAGCAGCCAAGATCGGAGGTCCCTGGTAGCTGAAAAACTGTTTTTT. Residues: CASSQDRRSLVAEKLFF. This rearrangement joins TRBV4-1 to TRBJ1-4; D gene ambiguous. The CDR3 covers 17 residues. Trimming shortened V by 0 bases and J by 7 bases, and 18 bases separated the two germline ends. In germline, CDR1 is MGHRA, CDR2 YSYEKL.

CDR3 amino acids: CASSLDGQYNEKLFF. The DNA of the CDR3 is TGCGCCAGCAGCTTGGATGGACAGTATAATGAAAAACTGTTTTTT. V is TRBV5-1 and J is TRBJ1-4; D may be TRBD1 (6 bases). Trimming shortened V by 0 bases and J by 4 bases, and 10 bases separated the two germline ends. Germline V CDR1 and CDR2: SGHRS, YFSETQ. The CDR3 length is 15 residues.

The gene calls are TRBV5-6 and TRBJ1-2; 9 bases are shared with TRBD1. Germline V lookup: CDR1 SGHDT, CDR2 YYEEEE. Trimming at V came to 1 base and at J to 7 bases, leaving 14 bases not matched to a gene. The CDR3 has 17 residues. The CDR3 coding sequence is TGTGCCAGCAGCTTGTTAAGACTCCGGGACAGGGCTGTTGGCTACACCTTC. Encoded protein: CASSLLRLRDRAVGYTF.

V is TRBV5-4 and J is TRBJ1-2; a possible D gene is TRBD1 (5 bases). This CDR3 is built from 15 residues. CDR1 and CDR2 (germline): SGHNT, YYREEE (reference sequence). The V and J ends lost 0 bases and 8 bases respectively, with 17 bases between them. The CDR3: CASSLEGTTGNGYTF. In DNA form, the CDR3 reads TGTGCCAGCAGCTTGGAGGGGACTACCGGGAACGGCTACACCTTC.

The gene calls are TRBV30 and TRBJ2-5, with 9 bases matching TRBD1. The V gene's germline CDR1 is GTSNPN and CDR2 SVGIG (reference sequence). There are 15 residues in the CDR3. After removal of 0 bases from V and 3 bases from J, the junction contained 5 bases not matched to a gene. The DNA of the CDR3 is TGTGCCTGGAGTGTAGGGGGACAGGGAGAAGAGACCCAGTACTTC. Amino acids: CAWSVGGQGEETQYF.

This sequence joins TRBV29-1 and TRBJ1-1; D gene ambiguous. The V and J ends lost 4 bases and 5 bases respectively, with 8 bases between them. The CDR3 sequence is 11 residues long. Germline CDR1 and CDR2: SQVTM and ANQGSEA. The CDR3 region is CSVAGQTEAFF. For the CDR3, the DNA is TGCAGCGTTGCGGGTCAGACTGAAGCTTTCTTT.

The count of this clone is one. The V call is TRBV30, the J call TRBJ2-1, with 12 bases identical to TRBD2. With 7 bases clipped from V and 6 bases from J, the junction kept 7 bases outside the gene matches. Germline V gene sequence: CDR1 GTSNPN, CDR2 SVGIG (reference sequence). This CDR3 has 14 amino acids. The CDR3 region has the DNA TGTGCCTCCAACCTAGCGGGGGGGCCCAATGAGCAGTTCTTC. Its translation: CASNLAGGPNEQFF.

There are a few counts of this clone. Other nucleotide sequences in the sample specify the same CDR3. The chain links TRBV4-3 to TRBJ1-1; D gene unclear. Germline CDR1 and CDR2: LGHNA and YSLEER. The ends were cut back, 1 base at V and 1 base at J, with 4 bases in the middle. This CDR3 is built from 13 residues. CDR3 bases: TGCGCCAGCAGCCAAGGTAGGAACACTGAAGCTTTCTTT. It codes for CASSQGRNTEAFF.

This clone was seen a single time. The rearrangement uses TRBV6-5 and TRBJ2-7, with a tentative D call TRBD2 (7 bases). CDR3 length: 16 amino acids. Between the trimmed V and J ends, which lost 0 bases and 2 bases, there was a span of 14 bases. Germline V gene data show CDR1 as MNHEY and CDR2 as SVGAGI. The CDR3 coding sequence is TGTGCCAGCAGTTACTCGGGGGGGCGCTCAGCCTACGAGCAGTACTTC. This sequence encodes CASSYSGGRSAYEQYF.

The CDR3 DNA is TGTGCCAGCAGTTACTTATCTGGGGCCAACGTCCTGACTTTC. It specifies CASSYLSGANVLTF. The V and J genes are TRBV6-5 and TRBJ2-6; unclear D gene. The germline V and J ends were trimmed by 1 base and 1 base, with 2 bases remaining between them. Per germline, CDR1 MNHEY and CDR2 SVGAGI. CDR3 length: 14 residues.